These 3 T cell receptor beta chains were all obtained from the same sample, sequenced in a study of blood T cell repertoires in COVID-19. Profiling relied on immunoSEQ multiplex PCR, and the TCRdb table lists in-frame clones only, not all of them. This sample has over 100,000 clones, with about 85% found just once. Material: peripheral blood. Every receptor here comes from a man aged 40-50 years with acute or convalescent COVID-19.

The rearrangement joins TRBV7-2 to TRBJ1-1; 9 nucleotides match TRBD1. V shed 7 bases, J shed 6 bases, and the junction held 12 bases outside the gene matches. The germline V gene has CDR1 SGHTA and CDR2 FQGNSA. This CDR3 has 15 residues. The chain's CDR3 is CASTAQGTGSPEAFF. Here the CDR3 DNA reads TGTGCCAGCACTGCCCAAGGGACAGGGAGCCCTGAAGCTTTCTTT.

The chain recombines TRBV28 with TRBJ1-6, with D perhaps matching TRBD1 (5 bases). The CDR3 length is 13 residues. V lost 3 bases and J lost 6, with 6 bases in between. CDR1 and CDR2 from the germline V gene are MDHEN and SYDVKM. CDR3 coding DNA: TGTGCCAGCAGTTTCGACAGTAATTCACCCCTCCACTTT. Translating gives CASSFDSNSPLHF.

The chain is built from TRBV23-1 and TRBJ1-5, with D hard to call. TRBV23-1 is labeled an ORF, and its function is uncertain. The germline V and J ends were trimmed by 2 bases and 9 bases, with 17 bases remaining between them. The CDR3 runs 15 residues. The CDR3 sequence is CASSQRLQQRWPQHF. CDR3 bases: TGCGCCAGCAGTCAACGACTCCAGCAAAGGTGGCCCCAGCATTTT.